One sample yielded the 13 T cell receptor beta chains listed below, sequenced in a study of CD8 T cells in Susac syndrome. An amount of RNA that ranged from 0.5 to 1 ug was reverse transcribed with random hexamers. TCRdb recomputed calls from the immunoSEQ multiplex PCR reads with MiXCR, one row per CDR3 protein. The sample consists of roughly 130,000 distinct CDR3 sequences, approximately 94% of them appearing once. Specimen: CD4+ T cells from PBMCs. The source is a human donor with multiple sclerosis.

This clonotype was seen a handful of times. The chain recombines TRBV18 with TRBJ1-2; perhaps TRBD1 as D (5 bases). In germline, CDR1 is KGHSH, CDR2 LQKENI. V was cut by 3 bases and J by 3 bases, with 11 bases left in between. The CDR3 spans 14 residues. The CDR3 DNA follows: TGTGCCAGCTCACCGGCGGGAGGGGACTATGGCTACACCTTC. This sequence encodes CASSPAGGDYGYTF.

The chain couples TRBV20-1 to TRBJ2-1; 9 bases are a match to TRBD1. CDR3 length: 11 amino acids. Germline-derived CDR1 and CDR2 are DFQATT and SNEGSKA (reference sequence). Trimming took 6 bases from V and 7 from J; bases not matched to a gene: 1. The CDR3 region is CSAGQGNEQFF. CDR3 DNA sequence: TGCAGTGCGGGACAGGGAAATGAGCAGTTCTTC.

The chain has TRBV2 and TRBJ2-7, with TRBD1 as a possible D gene (5 bases). V lost 3 bases to trimming and J lost 12 bases, with 15 bases between them. This CDR3 contains 12 residues. In germline, CDR1 is SNHLY, CDR2 FYNNEI. DNA of the CDR3: TGTGCCAGCAGTGACTACCTTGCGGACATGTACTTC. It codes for CASSDYLADMYF.

CDR3 amino acids: CAWTRQGTLYGYTF. As DNA, the CDR3 is TGTGCCTGGACCCGACAGGGAACCCTCTATGGCTACACCTTC. The chain carries TRBV30 and TRBJ1-2; 7 nucleotides agree with TRBD1. CDR3 length: 14 amino acids. V shed 4 bases, J shed 4 bases, and the junction held 9 bases outside the gene matches. In germline, CDR1 is GTSNPN, CDR2 SVGIG (reference sequence).

The rearrangement links TRBV30 to TRBJ1-3; D might be TRBD1 (5 bases). V shed 6 bases and J shed 0 bases, with 15 bases lying between them. Germline CDR1 GTSNPN, CDR2 SVGIG (reference sequence). The CDR3 is 15 residues long. The CDR3 here is CACLRDFNSGNTIYF. The CDR3 bases are TGTGCCTGCCTCCGGGACTTCAACTCTGGAAACACCATATATTTT.

The chain employs TRBV6-1 and TRBJ1-2; D is possibly TRBD1 (5 bases). Deletions cut 6 bases from V and 0 bases from J, with 17 bases between. The CDR3 sequence is 16 residues long. Germline V lookup: CDR1 MNHNS, CDR2 SASEGT. The CDR3 reads CASRPTLGGANYGYTF. The CDR3 DNA is TGTGCCAGCAGACCGACCTTGGGGGGAGCTAACTATGGCTACACCTTC.

The chain has TRBV7-2 and TRBJ1-3; no firm D call. CDR1 and CDR2 (germline): SGHTA, FQGNSA. The CDR3 has 17 amino acids. V was trimmed by 2 bases and J by 0 bases, leaving 14 bases between them. CDR3 residues: CASSLIGVGVSGNTIYF. For the CDR3, the DNA is TGTGCCAGCAGCTTAATTGGGGTCGGCGTCTCTGGAAACACCATATATTTT.

The chain links TRBV20-1 to TRBJ1-2, with D unclear. V dropped 0 bases and J dropped 6 bases, with 11 bases sitting between them. The germline V gene encodes CDR1 DFQATT and CDR2 SNEGSKA (reference sequence). The CDR3 covers 13 residues. The CDR3 DNA reads TGCAGTGCTAGAGAACCGGGTATTGATGGCTACACCTTC. This translates into CSAREPGIDGYTF.

This sequence joins TRBV20-1 and TRBJ2-3; TRBD2 agrees at 12 bases. Germline V gene sequence: CDR1 DFQATT, CDR2 SNEGSKA (reference sequence). Trimming took 7 bases from V and 8 from J; bases not matched to a gene: 10. CDR3 length: 14 residues. CDR3 sequence: CSENGLAGKGTQYF. DNA of the CDR3: TGCAGTGAAAACGGACTAGCGGGGAAGGGTACGCAGTATTTT.

The CDR3 nucleotides are TGTGCCAGCAGCTCCCGTGCAACTAATGAAAAACTGTTTTTT. This gives the protein CASSSRATNEKLFF. The chain has TRBV14 and TRBJ1-4; no clear D gene. Looked up from germline, CDR1 is SGHDN and CDR2 is FVKESK. The V end lost 5 bases, the J end lost 0 bases, and 7 bases lay between the germline ends. This CDR3 contains 14 residues.

As DNA, the CDR3 is TGCGCCAGCGCTCAACGAGGGGAACGCGAGCAGTACTTC. The encoded protein is CASAQRGEREQYF. J is TRBJ2-7 and V is TRBV4-1; either TRBD1 or TRBD2 may fit D (5 bases each). The CDR3 is 13 residues long. Germline CDR1 and CDR2: MGHRA and YSYEKL. Trimming pared 8 bases from V and 6 bases from J, leaving 17 bases between.

V and J are TRBV12-3 or TRBV12-4 and TRBJ1-2, with TRBD1 matching 8 bases. CDR3 length: 14 residues. Trimming took 6 bases from V and 3 from J; bases not matched to a gene: 6. The CDR3 sequence: CASRRTGSYYGYTF. The CDR3 nucleotides read TGTGCCAGCAGACGGACAGGGAGTTACTATGGCTACACCTTC.

This clonotype was found a few times. As DNA, the CDR3 is TGTGCCAGCAGCTTAGTAACTACAGGAAGGGACATTCAGTACTTC. This sequence encodes CASSLVTTGRDIQYF. The chain employs TRBV7-2 and TRBJ2-4, with TRBD1 as a possible D gene (5 bases). The CDR3 is 15 residues long. Germline lookup yields CDR1 SGHTA and CDR2 FQGNSA. Trimming shortened V by 1 base and J by 8 bases, and 15 bases separated the two germline ends.